Listed here is a single T cell receptor beta chain. CDR3 length equals 14 residues. Germline CDR1 SEHNR, CDR2 FQNEAQ (reference sequence). The ends were cut back, 5 bases at V and 4 bases at J, with 15 bases in the middle. This specimen belongs to a study of molecular identifiers for immune sequencing clone quantification. TCRdb fed the PCR reads into MiXCR, producing one record per CDR3 protein. The sample contains some 89,000 distinct CDR3 sequences, 20% to 25% of which appear only once. The J gene is TRBJ2-7, the V gene TRBV7-9; TRBD1 is a possible D gene (6 bases). This sequence originates from a human donor in good health. Some libraries in this study had Jurkat cell RNA spiked in. Specimen: naive CD8+ T cells from blood, with Jurkat cell RNA spiked in. Noted subset: FACS-sorted CD8+CD4-CCR7+CD45RA+ naive T cells. CDR3: CASSTGTKIYEQYF. The CDR3 coding sequence is TGTGCCAGCAGCACAGGGACAAAAATTTACGAGCAGTACTTC.